This TCR beta chain was profiled in a study of neurological immune-mediated disorders. The sample holds many counts of this clonotype. Its matching antigen is unknown. Study-wide findings and caveats: The absence of any CDR3 amino acid sequence shared by expanded clones across subjects suggests that repertoires were private in all groups.

Healthy controls were blood bank volunteers in Maryland, USA. A total of 2 million PBMCs stored at -80 degrees C provided the unsorted libraries. The cDNA came from 5'RACE with 10-nucleotide random UMIs. MiXCR, applied by TCRdb to the 5' RACE reads, yields one record per CDR3 protein. The sample lists approximately 74,000 distinct CDR3 sequences, about 9.4% occurring once. V was trimmed by 5 bases and J by 0 bases, leaving 13 bases between them. This CDR3 region has 15 residues. V and J are TRBV12-3 or TRBV12-4 and TRBJ1-1; D uncertain. Sequencing was performed on PBMCs. This TCR came from a man between 50 and 59 years old in good health. CDR3 DNA sequence: TGTGCCAGCAGTCACCGACTGACCATGAACACTGAAGCTTTCTTT. Protein sequence: CASSHRLTMNTEAFF.